Listed here is a single T cell receptor (beta chain). The clone's antigen remains unknown. The record has no base qualities; no much larger clone is one base away. The CDR3 holds 16 amino acids from the cysteine to the phenylalanine. The read is trimmed to its CDR3 DNA, 48 bases read in frame from base 1. V lost 2 bases and J lost 1 base; the stretch between them is 14 bases long. CDR1 MNHEY and CDR2 SVGEGT are derived from the germline V gene. This sample is part of a study of blood T cells in healthy people across ages (dated by TCRdb to between 2014 and 2017). The study in broad terms: Template switching captured roughly one uniquely barcoded TCR beta cDNA molecule per two T cells in model experiments. To track age-related changes in TCR beta repertoire diversity, the study relied on deep sequencing normalized with unique cDNA molecular identifiers. The donors were split into four age groups: young (average around 15 years), middle-aged (more than 35), aged (roughly 68) and long-lived (under 85). Donors of different ages were randomly distributed across sequencing lanes to avoid experimental bias. For two donors (one aged 18 to 30 and one aged 80 or older), the study analyzed two additional independent replicas of 1 million unique cDNA reads from the same blood draw. Summary of the overall study and its limitations: Estimates of total diversity based on one million sequenced T cells were considered lower bounds and underestimates. The percentage of naive T cells measured by flow cytometry correlated strongly with observed TCR beta diversity. Because profiling used bulk unsorted PBMCs, naive and antigen-experienced compartments could not be compared conclusively. Because the CMV infection status of the donors was unknown, age-related changes in expanded clonotypes may potentially have been confounded. Observed TCR beta diversity per million T cells fell roughly linearly with age, and a significant reduction was already apparent by age roughly 41. Compared with the aged group, the long-lived group had more naive CD4+ T cells, fewer expanded clones and increased TCR diversity, suggesting age selection.

Donors were 40 or so systemically healthy Caucasian individuals from Russia aged roughly 6 to 95 years. Each donor gave around 9.5 milliliters of peripheral blood, collected into EDTA-treated Vacutainer tubes. PBMCs were isolated by Ficoll-Paque density-gradient centrifugation, with at least 6 million obtained per sample. Trizol reagent was used to extract total RNA from PBMCs, with at least 6 micrograms per sample. For every donor, an aliquot of PBMCs went through flow cytometry to measure the percentages of naive CD45RAhigh/CD27high T cells. The library relied on 5' RACE. The instrument was an Illumina HiSeq 2500. A second PCR of roughly 6 to 11 cycles was run with a J-beta primer mix and a sample-barcoded 5' primer. A unique molecular identifier was introduced onto each TCR beta cDNA molecule by a template-switch 5' adaptor carrying 12 random nucleotides. Each sample yielded at least 2.5 million CDR3-containing paired-end reads. First-strand cDNA was synthesized from all RNA with the Mint cDNA synthesis kit, primed by a TRBC-specific oligonucleotide. After uracil-DNA glycosylase treatment, a first 18-cycle PCR used universal primers M1SS and BC2_uni_R on all cDNA. Turning to the authors' computational methods: For normalization, 1 million high-quality reads were randomly selected from each sample, with every read carrying a distinct molecular identifier. Instead of being binned into consensus sequences, reads with shared molecular identifiers were discarded. MiTCR, run with a Q25 quality threshold and the strictest error-elimination algorithm, handled CDR3 identification, clonotype clustering and error correction. A nonparametric unseen species model with Euler transformation was used to estimate lower-bound total TCR beta diversity. In-frame beta chains were kept once TCRdb had trimmed the public reads at Q25 with fastp and called clones with MiXCR. Duplicate CDR3 protein sequences are folded into a single record with the most common DNA and genes. None of the V and J calls come from the authors' own analysis; TCRdb made them. The sample profile shows under 2,000,000 distinct CDR3 sequences; around 50% of them were found once. Clones ranked in the top ten supply approximately 2.1% of the sample.

The TCR was taken from a woman aged 40 to 55 in good health. The sample consisted of blood. The V and J segments used are TRBV6-2 or TRBV6-3 and TRBJ1-1; no confident D gene assignment can be made. The sequenced DNA is TGTGCCAGCAGTTACACCGAGGGCAGACCGAACACTGAAGCTTTCTTT. This encodes CASSYTEGRPNTEAFF.